This T cell receptor (beta chain) was captured by sequencing in a study of Graves' ophthalmopathy and Graves' hyperthyroidism. This clonotype was seen repeatedly, ten times or more. Its antigen is not known. The sequenced template was RNA, covering the TCR beta CDR3 region. HTBI primers primed a first-round RT-PCR, and a second-round multiplex PCR followed. TCRdb itself ran the multiplex PCR reads through MiXCR, one entry per CDR3 protein. The sample lists about 1.2 million distinct CDR3 sequences, less than 45% occurring once. General study findings and limits: Blood was where most expanded thyroid clonotypes above 0.001 frequency also turned up.

The sequenced sample was peripheral blood or thyroid tissue (not recorded which). The source is an adult man with Graves' hyperthyroidism.

This chain's CDR3 is CASSLAFRANQPQHF. Written as DNA, the CDR3 is TGTGCCAGCAGCTTAGCGTTTAGGGCGAATCAGCCCCAGCATTTT. The chain employs TRBV7-8 and TRBJ1-5; D not certain. Looked up from germline, CDR1 is SGHVS and CDR2 is FQNEAQ. Trimming cost V 0 bases and J 4 bases, with 10 bases left between them. The CDR3 sequence is 15 residues long.